This entry is about one T cell receptor beta chain. Germline loops: CDR1 MNHEY, CDR2 SMNVEV (reference sequence). V gave up 7 bases and J gave up 6 bases; unmatched junction bases: 11. The CDR3 is 15 amino acids. As it was prepared, the TCRbeta library received unique molecular identifiers. From the PCR reads, TCRdb called clonotypes with MiXCR, one entry per CDR3 protein. The data show 350,000 to 450,000 distinct CDR3 sequences, around 21% seen once. This entry is derived from a study of T-cell reconstitution after alpha-beta-depleted transplantation in children. The sequencing used PBMCs from the stem cell graft donor, collected from the stem cell graft. The chain recombines TRBV27 with TRBJ2-1; 8 nucleotides line up with TRBD2. The source is a human donor who donated a stem cell graft to a child with acute myeloid leukemia. The CDR3 coding sequence is TGTGCCAGCACGTGGATGAGCGGGACTAGCAATGAGCAGTTCTTC. This translates into CASTWMSGTSNEQFF.